One and the same sample provided the 12 T cell receptor beta chains below, sequenced in a study of cytomegalovirus exposure and HLA in healthy donors. The method was immunoSEQ multiplex PCR; TCRdb's version includes in-frame clones alone and lacks a portion of them. The top ten hold over 0.8% of the sample, which has roughly 350,000 clones, roughly 88% seen once. Sequencing was carried out using PBMCs. Receptors originate from a woman between 18 and 29 years old in good health and CMV-seronegative.

This chain joins TRBV9 and TRBJ2-3, with 9 bases fitting TRBD1. The CDR3 has 16 residues. J lost 4 bases, V lost 0 bases, and 6 bases had no gene match. Germline values: CDR1 SGDLS, CDR2 YYNGEE. This CDR3 is CASSVGGTGFPDTQYF. CDR3 in DNA: TGTGCCAGCAGCGTAGGGGGGACAGGGTTTCCAGATACGCAGTATTTT.

This clone was seen only once. The CDR3 region is CASSWTGGGDEQFF. CDR3 DNA sequence: TGTGCCAGCAGTTGGACAGGGGGGGGCGATGAGCAGTTCTTC. The chain combines TRBV6-5 with TRBJ2-1, with 10 bases aligning to TRBD1. The V gene end was trimmed by 4 bases and the J gene end by 8 bases; junction bases not matched to a gene: 5. Per the germline V gene, CDR1 is MNHEY and CDR2 is SVGAGI. This CDR3 has 14 residues.

The chain recombines TRBV5-4 with TRBJ2-7; 9 bases align to TRBD2. V lost 0 bases to trimming and J lost 0 bases; unmatched junction nucleotides: 1. The CDR3 length is 15 residues. Germline assignment: CDR1 SGHNT and CDR2 YYREEE (reference sequence). CDR3 in amino acids: CASSLGGRGSYEQYF. The CDR3 DNA is TGTGCCAGCAGCTTGGGCGGGAGGGGCTCCTACGAGCAGTACTTC.

This clone has just one count. V is TRBV7-6 and J is TRBJ1-5, with D tentatively TRBD1 (5 bases). Trimming took off 5 bases at V and 0 bases at J, with 14 bases between the two ends. The CDR3 loop spans 16 amino acids. Germline CDR1 SGHVS, CDR2 FNYEAQ. For the CDR3, the DNA is TGTGCCAGCAGCCTGGGGGGAGAGCATAGCAATCAGCCCCAGCATTTT. Its protein is CASSLGGEHSNQPQHF.

This chain connects TRBV6-5 to TRBJ1-2; TRBD1 agrees at 7 bases. Germline assignment: CDR1 MNHEY and CDR2 SVGAGI. The CDR3 sequence is 15 residues long. The V and J ends lost 6 bases and 4 bases, in that order; junction bases with no gene match: 11. The CDR3 region has the DNA TGTGCCAGCAGCTCCAGACAGGGCGAGAGCTATGGCTACACCTTC. Translation gives CASSSRQGESYGYTF.

The V gene is TRBV28, the J gene TRBJ1-2; D may be TRBD1 (6 bases). Germline values: CDR1 MDHEN, CDR2 SYDVKM. CDR3 size: 14 residues. Trimming removed 6 bases at V and 2 bases at J, with 13 bases between. CDR3 nucleotide sequence: TGTGCCAGCAGCACGACAGGCGCCAACTATGGCTACACCTTC. Residues: CASSTTGANYGYTF.

The rearrangement links TRBV9 to TRBJ2-1; 8 positions agree with TRBD2. Germline assignment: CDR1 SGDLS and CDR2 YYNGEE. V gave up 0 bases and J gave up 7 bases; unmatched junction bases: 6. The CDR3 loop spans 15 amino acids. CDR3 bases: TGTGCCAGCAGCGTAGGAAGGACTAGCCCGAATGAGCAGTTCTTC. Translation: CASSVGRTSPNEQFF.

The chain has TRBV5-8 and TRBJ2-7; weak D call: TRBD2 (5 bases). V lost 1 base, J lost 5 bases, and 16 bases lay in between. The CDR3 length is 15 residues. The V gene's germline CDR1 is SGHTS and CDR2 YDEGEE. CDR3 residues: CASSLRLARAHEQYF. The CDR3 DNA is TGTGCCAGCAGCTTGAGGTTAGCGCGGGCCCACGAGCAGTACTTC.

The gene calls are TRBV6-1 and TRBJ1-5, with D tentatively TRBD1 (5 bases). V dropped 1 base and J dropped 4 bases, with 11 bases sitting between them. The CDR3 runs to 15 residues. In germline, CDR1 is MNHNS, CDR2 SASEGT. This CDR3 reads CASSEGSGGNQPQHF. For the CDR3, the DNA is TGTGCCAGCAGTGAAGGGTCGGGGGGGAATCAGCCCCAGCATTTT.

The chain has TRBV13 and TRBJ2-7; TRBD2 matches 8 bases. The CDR3 is 15 amino acids. Germline assignment: CDR1 PRHDT and CDR2 FYEKMQ (reference sequence). V dropped 4 bases and J dropped 1; count of bases not matched to a gene: 6. The CDR3 sequence: CASSSQAGESYEQYF. DNA for the CDR3: TGTGCCAGCAGCTCACAAGCGGGAGAGTCCTACGAGCAGTACTTC.

This clone occurred many times. CDR3 protein: CASSGRESNTGELFF. For the CDR3, the DNA is TGTGCCAGCAGTGGACGGGAGTCGAACACCGGGGAGCTGTTTTTT. The chain joins TRBV2 to TRBJ2-2, with TRBD2 as a possible D gene (6 bases). With 4 bases removed from V and 0 bases from J, the gap between germline ends came to 9 bases. The CDR3 totals 15 residues. Germline V lookup: CDR1 SNHLY, CDR2 FYNNEI. Variable domain in full (rest from reference TRBV2 and TRBJ2-2): EPEVTQTPSHQVTQMGQEVILRCVPISNHLYFYWYRQILGQKVEFLVSFYNNEISEKSEIFDDQFSVERPDGSNFTLKIRSTKLEDSAMYFCASSGRESNTGELFFGEGSRLTVL.

The chain has TRBV29-1 and TRBJ1-2; the D is unclear. The V end was cut by 7 bases, the J end by 4 bases, with 16 bases between. Germline V CDR1 and CDR2: SQVTM, ANQGSEA. This CDR3 has 13 amino acids. CDR3 nucleotides: TGCAGCGCACCCGACGGATGGAGCTATGGCTACACCTTC. It encodes CSAPDGWSYGYTF.